This T cell receptor beta chain appears in the sequencing data of a study of cytomegalovirus exposure and HLA in healthy donors. Germline loops: CDR1 SGHTA, CDR2 FQGNSA. This CDR3 has 15 residues. V lost 2 bases to trimming and J lost 2 bases, with 9 bases between them. The PCR had 60 Vbeta and 13 Jbeta primers. TCRdb keeps only in-frame clones here, not all; method: immunoSEQ multiplex PCR. The table shows approximately 130,000 clones, with around 72% occurring only once. The study's findings and limits: After further analysis at a later stage, roughly 16,000 TCR beta sequences were associated with HLA alleles at 0.05 false discovery rate. Listed as cytomegalovirus-associated were 150 to 200 TCR beta chains.

This clone showed up just once. The target antigen is unknown. Sequenced material: PBMCs. V usage is TRBV7-2 and J usage is TRBJ1-4, with D unresolved. This TCR was sampled from a middle-aged man in good health and CMV-seropositive. CDR3 residues: CASSLRVITNEKLFF. The CDR3 bases are TGTGCCAGCAGCTTACGGGTTATCACTAATGAAAAACTGTTTTTT.